The present entry profiles one T cell receptor beta chain with its context. The data were taken from a study of T cell changes during pregnancy in multiple sclerosis. The CDR3 runs to 17 residues. The V segment lost 5 bases and the J segment 0 bases; nucleotides outside the gene matches: 9. CDR1 is SGHAT and CDR2 is FQNNGV in the germline V gene. Generated by immunoSEQ multiplex PCR, the TCRdb table keeps only in-frame clones and is missing some. Of 60,000 to 70,000 clones in the sample, around nine tenths are singletons; the top ten hold about 1.3%. Source: peripheral blood, taken in the third trimester of pregnancy. The rearrangement uses TRBV11-2 and TRBJ2-3; 9 bases are a match to TRBD1. The receptor was derived from a female donor in good health, enrolled as a control in a pregnancy study. The CDR3 sequence is CASSGPGQGYSTDTQYF. CDR3 DNA sequence: TGTGCCAGCAGCGGGCCGGGACAGGGATATAGCACAGATACGCAGTATTTT.